Reported below is one T cell receptor beta chain. The CDR3 is made up of 14 amino acids. The V gene's germline CDR1 is SGHTA and CDR2 FQGNSA. V was pared by 1 base and J by 8 bases, with 14 bases between. This entry belongs to a study of OX40 agonist ivuxolimab in advanced cancers. Clones were sequenced by immunoSEQ multiplex PCR, and TCRdb holds only the in-frame ones, with some missing. Of about 67,000 clones in the sample, roughly 90% were seen once. The sample was CD4+ or CD8+ T cells sorted from blood, taken in a trial of the OX40 agonist ivuxolimab. The chain is built from TRBV7-2 and TRBJ1-2; D gene uncertain. The source is an adult with an advanced solid tumor such as melanoma, head and neck, liver or kidney cancer. CDR3 protein: CASSLVPLGLGYTF. CDR3 nucleotides: TGTGCCAGCAGCTTAGTACCGCTAGGTTTGGGCTACACCTTC. Complete variable domain (other parts from reference TRBV7-2 and TRBJ1-2): GAGVSQSPSNKVTEKGKDVELRCDPISGHTALYWYRQSLGQGLEFLIYFQGNSAPDKSGLPSDRFSAERTGGSVSTLTIQRTQQEDSAVYLCASSLVPLGLGYTFGSGTRLTVV.